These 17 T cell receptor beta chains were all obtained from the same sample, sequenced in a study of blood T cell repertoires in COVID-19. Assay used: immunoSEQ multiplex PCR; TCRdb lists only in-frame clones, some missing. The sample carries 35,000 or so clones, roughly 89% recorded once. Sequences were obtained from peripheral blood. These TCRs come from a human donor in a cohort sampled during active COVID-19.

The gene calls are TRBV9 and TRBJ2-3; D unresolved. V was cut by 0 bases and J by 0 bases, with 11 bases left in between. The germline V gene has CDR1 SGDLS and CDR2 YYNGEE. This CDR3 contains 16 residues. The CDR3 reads CASSVGHLASTDTQYF. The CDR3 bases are TGTGCCAGCAGCGTAGGACATCTGGCTAGCACAGATACGCAGTATTTT.

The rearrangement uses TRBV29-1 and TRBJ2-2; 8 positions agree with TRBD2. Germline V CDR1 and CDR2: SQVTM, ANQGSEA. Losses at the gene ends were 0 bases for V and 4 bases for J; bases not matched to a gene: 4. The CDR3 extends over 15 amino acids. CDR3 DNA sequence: TGCAGCGTTGAAGATACCGGGGGGGGCACCGGGGAGCTGTTTTTT. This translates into CSVEDTGGGTGELFF.

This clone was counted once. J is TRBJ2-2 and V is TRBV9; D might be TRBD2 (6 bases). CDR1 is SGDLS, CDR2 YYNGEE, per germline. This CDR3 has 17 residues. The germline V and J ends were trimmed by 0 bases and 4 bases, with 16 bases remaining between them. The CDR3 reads CASSVALAAGGTGELFF. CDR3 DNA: TGTGCCAGCAGCGTAGCTCTGGCAGCCGGGGGCACCGGGGAGCTGTTTTTT.

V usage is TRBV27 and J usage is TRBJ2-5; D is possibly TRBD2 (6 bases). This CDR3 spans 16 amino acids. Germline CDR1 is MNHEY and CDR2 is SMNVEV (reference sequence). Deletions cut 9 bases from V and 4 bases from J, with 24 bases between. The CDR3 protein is CASSRTVPGVRETQYF. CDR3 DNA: TGTGCCAGTAGTCGAACAGTACCGGGGGTTCGAGAGACCCAGTACTTC.

The CDR3 here is CASSSASSTGELFF. The CDR3 bases are TGTGCCAGCAGCTCTGCTAGCAGCACCGGGGAGCTGTTTTTT. The rearrangement uses TRBV11-3 and TRBJ2-2, with TRBD2 as a possible D gene (5 bases). V was shortened by 4 bases and J by 4 bases, with 10 bases between the two germline ends. Germline V gives CDR1 SGHNT, CDR2 YENEEA. The CDR3 contains 14 residues.

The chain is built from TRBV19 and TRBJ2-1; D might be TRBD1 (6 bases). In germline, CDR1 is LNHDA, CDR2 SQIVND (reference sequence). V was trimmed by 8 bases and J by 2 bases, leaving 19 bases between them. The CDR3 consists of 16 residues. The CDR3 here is CASGINRRTAYNEQFF. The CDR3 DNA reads TGTGCCAGTGGGATTAATCGGCGGACAGCCTACAATGAGCAGTTCTTC.

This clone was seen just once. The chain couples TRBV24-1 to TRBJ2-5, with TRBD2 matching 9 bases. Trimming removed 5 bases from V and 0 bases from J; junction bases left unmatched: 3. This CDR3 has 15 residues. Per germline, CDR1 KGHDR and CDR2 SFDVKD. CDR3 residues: CATSASGGYQETQYF. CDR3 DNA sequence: TGTGCCACCAGTGCAAGCGGGGGGTACCAAGAGACCCAGTACTTC.

The CDR3 loop is CASSVGGSGANVLTF. CDR3 nucleotides: TGTGCCAGCAGCGTAGGAGGGTCCGGGGCCAACGTCCTGACTTTC. The chain links TRBV9 to TRBJ2-6; D possibly corresponds to TRBD2 (5 bases). This CDR3 contains 15 residues. The V and J ends lost 0 bases and 4 bases respectively, with 8 bases between them. Germline V lookup: CDR1 SGDLS, CDR2 YYNGEE.

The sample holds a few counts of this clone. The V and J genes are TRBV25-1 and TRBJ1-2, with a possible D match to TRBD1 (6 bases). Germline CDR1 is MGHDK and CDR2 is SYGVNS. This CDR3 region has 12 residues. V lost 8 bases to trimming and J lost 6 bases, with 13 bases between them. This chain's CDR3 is CASQTGPHGYTF. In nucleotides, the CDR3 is TGTGCCAGCCAGACAGGCCCCCATGGCTACACCTTC.

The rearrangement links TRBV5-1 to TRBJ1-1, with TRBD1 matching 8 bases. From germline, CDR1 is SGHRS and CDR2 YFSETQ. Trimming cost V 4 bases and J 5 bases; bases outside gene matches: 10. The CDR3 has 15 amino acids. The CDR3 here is CASSLRTGTGTEAFF. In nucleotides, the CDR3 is TGCGCCAGCAGCCTAAGGACAGGGACGGGGACTGAAGCTTTCTTT.

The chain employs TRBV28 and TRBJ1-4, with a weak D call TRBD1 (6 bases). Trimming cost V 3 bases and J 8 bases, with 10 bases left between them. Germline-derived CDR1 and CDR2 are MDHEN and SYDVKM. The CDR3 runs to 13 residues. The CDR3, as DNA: TGTGCCAGCAGTTTCCCAGGGGAGGAAAAACTGTTTTTT. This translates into CASSFPGEEKLFF. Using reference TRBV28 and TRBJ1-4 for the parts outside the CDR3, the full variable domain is DVKVTQSSRYLVKRTGEKVFLECVQDMDHENMFWYRQDPGLGLRLIYFSYDVKMKEKGDIPEGYSVSREKKERFSLILESASTNQTSMYLCASSFPGEEKLFFGSGTQLSVL.

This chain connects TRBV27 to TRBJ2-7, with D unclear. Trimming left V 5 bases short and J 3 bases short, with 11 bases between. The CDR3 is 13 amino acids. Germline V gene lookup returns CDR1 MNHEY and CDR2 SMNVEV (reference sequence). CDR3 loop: CASSRDKLYEQYF. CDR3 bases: TGTGCCAGCAGTCGCGATAAGCTCTACGAGCAGTACTTC.

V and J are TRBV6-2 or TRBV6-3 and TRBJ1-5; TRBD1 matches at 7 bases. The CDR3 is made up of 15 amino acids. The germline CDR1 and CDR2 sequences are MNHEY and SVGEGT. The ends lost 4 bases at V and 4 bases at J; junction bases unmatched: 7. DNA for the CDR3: TGTGCCAGCAGTTTAGGGGGCGGCCGAAATCAGCCCCAGCATTTT. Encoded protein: CASSLGGGRNQPQHF.

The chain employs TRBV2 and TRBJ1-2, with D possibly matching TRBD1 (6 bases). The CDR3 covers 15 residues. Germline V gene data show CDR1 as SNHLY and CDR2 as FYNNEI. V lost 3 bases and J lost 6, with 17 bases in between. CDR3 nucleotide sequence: TGTGCCAGCAGTGACCCCGGGGGCGGGGGGGATGGCTACACCTTC. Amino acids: CASSDPGGGGDGYTF.

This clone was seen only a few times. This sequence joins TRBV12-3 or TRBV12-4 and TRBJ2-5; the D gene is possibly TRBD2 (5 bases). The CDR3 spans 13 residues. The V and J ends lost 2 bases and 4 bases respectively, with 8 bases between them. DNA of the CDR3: TGTGCCAGCAGTTTATCCGCGGGAGAGACCCAGTACTTC. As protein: CASSLSAGETQYF.

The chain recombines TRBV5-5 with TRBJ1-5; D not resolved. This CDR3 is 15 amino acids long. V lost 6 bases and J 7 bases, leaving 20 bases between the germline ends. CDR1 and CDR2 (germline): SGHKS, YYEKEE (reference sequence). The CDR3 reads CASNPTPRPLQPQHF. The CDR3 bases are TGTGCCAGCAACCCCACTCCCCGTCCCCTCCAGCCCCAGCATTTT.

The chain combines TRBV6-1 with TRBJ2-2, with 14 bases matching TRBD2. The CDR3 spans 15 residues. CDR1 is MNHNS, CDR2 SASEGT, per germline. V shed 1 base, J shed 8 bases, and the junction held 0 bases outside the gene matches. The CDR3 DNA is TGTGCCAGCAGTGAAGGACTAGCGGGAGGGGGGGAGCTGTTTTTT. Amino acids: CASSEGLAGGGELFF.